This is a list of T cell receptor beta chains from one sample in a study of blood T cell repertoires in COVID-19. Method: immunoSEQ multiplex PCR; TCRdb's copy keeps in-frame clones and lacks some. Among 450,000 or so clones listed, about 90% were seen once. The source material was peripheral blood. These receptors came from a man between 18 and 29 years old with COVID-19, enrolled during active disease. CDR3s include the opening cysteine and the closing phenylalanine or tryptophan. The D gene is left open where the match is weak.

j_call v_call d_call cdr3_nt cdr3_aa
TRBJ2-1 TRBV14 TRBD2 TGTGCCAGCAGTGGGACTAGCGGGGGAAACCTTTACTACAATGAGCAGTTCTTC CASSGTSGGNLYYNEQFF
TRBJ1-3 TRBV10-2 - TGCGCCAGCACAGGGTCTGGAAACACCATATATTTT CASTGSGNTIYF
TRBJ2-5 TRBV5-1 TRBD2 TGCGCCAGCAGCTTGGGTGGACTAGCAGGCCAAGAGACCCAGTACTTC CASSLGGLAGQETQYF
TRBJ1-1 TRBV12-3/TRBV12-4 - TGTGCCAGCACCACTCAGGGGTACACTGAAGCTTTCTTT CASTTQGYTEAFF
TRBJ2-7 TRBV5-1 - TGCGCCAGCAGCTTGGGGCCAGAAGGGGCCTACGAGCAGTACTTC CASSLGPEGAYEQYF
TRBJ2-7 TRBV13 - TGTGCCAGCAGCCGTGAGAGCTCCTACGAGCAGTACTTC CASSRESSYEQYF
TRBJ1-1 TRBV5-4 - TGTGCCAGCAGCGCCTTAGGGGGTAACACTGAAGCTTTCTTT CASSALGGNTEAFF
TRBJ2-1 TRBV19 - TGTGCCAGTAGTACTAGTTCCTACAATGAGCAGTTCTTC CASSTSSYNEQFF
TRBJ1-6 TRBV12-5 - TGTGCTAGTGGTTTGACGAGCTCCTATAATTCACCCCTCCACTTT CASGLTSSYNSPLHF
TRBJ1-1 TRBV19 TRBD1 TGTGCCAGTAGTTCAACGACAGGGCTAGCTTTCTTT CASSSTTGLAFF
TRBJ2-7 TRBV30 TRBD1 TGTGCCTGGAGTCGGGACAGGGCTTACGAGCAGTACTTC CAWSRDRAYEQYF